Below, 29 T cell receptor beta chains from the same sample are listed, as sequenced in a study of cytomegalovirus exposure and HLA in healthy donors. This PCR relied on a set of 60 Vbeta primers and 13 Jbeta primers. Profiling relied on immunoSEQ multiplex PCR, and the TCRdb table lists in-frame clones only, not all of them. The sample holds around 130,000 clones, roughly 66% seen once. Sequencing input: PBMCs. These receptors all stem from a man in his late teens or twenties in good health and CMV-seronegative.

This rearrangement joins TRBV30 to TRBJ2-5; 7 nucleotides line up with TRBD2. This CDR3 region has 15 residues. Trimming cost V 3 bases and J 1 base; bases outside gene matches: 8. Germline values: CDR1 GTSNPN, CDR2 SVGIG (reference sequence). CDR3 loop: CAWSSHGGSQETQYF. The CDR3 DNA follows: TGTGCCTGGAGCAGTCACGGGGGGTCCCAAGAGACCCAGTACTTC.

The chain couples TRBV20-1 to TRBJ1-1, with 8 bases matching TRBD1. Germline values: CDR1 DFQATT, CDR2 SNEGSKA (reference sequence). The CDR3 runs 11 residues. The V and J ends lost 5 bases and 11 bases, in that order; junction bases with no gene match: 7. CDR3: CSAGTGGRAFF. The CDR3 DNA reads TGCAGTGCTGGAACAGGGGGGCGGGCTTTCTTT.

The rearrangement uses TRBV9 and TRBJ2-2; 9 bases map to TRBD2. The CDR3 loop spans 15 amino acids. Germline V gene data show CDR1 as SGDLS and CDR2 as YYNGEE. Trimming took 3 bases from V and 5 from J; bases not matched to a gene: 5. CDR3 loop: CASSGLAGETGELFF. The DNA of the CDR3 is TGTGCCAGCAGCGGATTAGCGGGGGAAACCGGGGAGCTGTTTTTT.

The chain employs TRBV15 and TRBJ1-5; D possibly corresponds to TRBD1 (6 bases). Trimming cost V 1 base and J 0 bases, with 13 bases left between them. Germline CDR1 reads LNHNV; CDR2 reads YYDKDF (reference sequence). CDR3 length: 17 residues. In nucleotides, the CDR3 is TGTGCCACCAGCAGAGCAGCCAGGGGCGATAGCAATCAGCCCCAGCATTTT. Translation: CATSRAARGDSNQPQHF.

The rearrangement joins TRBV19 to TRBJ2-2, with 9 bases identical to TRBD2. V shed 10 bases, J shed 5 bases, and the junction held 8 bases outside the gene matches. The CDR3 loop spans 14 amino acids. The germline gives CDR1 LNHDA, CDR2 SQIVND (reference sequence). The CDR3, as DNA: TGTGCCACGCGGGGAGCGGGAGGAACCGGGGAGCTGTTTTTT. It specifies CATRGAGGTGELFF. The whole variable domain, remainder taken from reference TRBV19 and TRBJ2-2, is DGGITQSPKYLFRKEGQNVTLSCEQNLNHDAMYWYRQDPGQGLRLIYYSQIVNDFQKGDIAEGYSVSREKKESFPLTVTSAQKNPTAFYLCATRGAGGTGELFFGEGSRLTVL.

V gene TRBV6-1 combines with J gene TRBJ1-5; 10 nucleotides agree with TRBD1. The J segment lost 7 bases and the V segment lost 10 bases, leaving 10 bases of the junction unmatched. This CDR3 has 14 residues. Germline-derived CDR1 and CDR2 are MNHNS and SASEGT. The CDR3 sequence is CATGRQGADQPQHF. The CDR3 DNA reads as TGTGCCACCGGCCGACAGGGGGCTGACCAGCCCCAGCATTTT.

The chain carries TRBV28 and TRBJ1-1; D ambiguous. There are 15 residues in the CDR3. V was shortened by 5 bases and J by 4 bases, with 17 bases between the two germline ends. Germline values: CDR1 MDHEN, CDR2 SYDVKM. The CDR3 spells CASSPRLLRPTEAFF. Here the CDR3 DNA reads TGTGCCAGCAGTCCACGACTCCTGAGACCCACTGAAGCTTTCTTT.

The chain's CDR3 is CASSVGSTSEAFF. The CDR3 DNA reads TGTGCCAGCAGCGTAGGTTCGACATCGGAAGCTTTCTTT. The chain uses TRBV9 and TRBJ1-1; D is ambiguous. The ends were cut back, 0 bases at V and 8 bases at J, with 11 bases in the middle. CDR3 length: 13 residues. The germline gives CDR1 SGDLS, CDR2 YYNGEE.

The genes are TRBV7-2 and TRBJ2-2; D gene unclear. Between the trimmed V and J ends, which lost 5 bases and 8 bases, there was a span of 12 bases. The CDR3 loop spans 13 amino acids. Germline CDR1 SGHTA, CDR2 FQGNSA. The CDR3 DNA reads as TGTGCCAGCAGCCTAAAGAACGGGGGGGAGCTGTTTTTT. Protein: CASSLKNGGELFF. Drawing the rest from reference TRBV7-2 and TRBJ2-2, the complete variable domain is GAGVSQSPSNKVTEKGKDVELRCDPISGHTALYWYRQSLGQGLEFLIYFQGNSAPDKSGLPSDRFSAERTGGSVSTLTIQRTQQEDSAVYLCASSLKNGGELFFGEGSRLTVL.

This clone was picked up a small number of times. V usage is TRBV6-1 and J usage is TRBJ1-5; D is unresolved. Germline CDR1 MNHNS, CDR2 SASEGT. The V and J ends lost 6 bases and 6 bases respectively, with 15 bases between them. This CDR3 has 14 residues. DNA of the CDR3: TGTGCCAGCAGGAGGCCGAGGGAGGCTCAGCCCCAGCATTTT. Protein: CASRRPREAQPQHF.

The gene calls are TRBV30 and TRBJ1-5, with 9 bases matching TRBD1. V shed 0 bases and J 1 base; nucleotides not matched to a gene: 7. The CDR3 covers 17 residues. In germline, CDR1 is GTSNPN, CDR2 SVGIG (reference sequence). For the CDR3, the DNA is TGTGCCTGGAGTGTAAACAGGGGGCTAGCGAGCAATCAGCCCCAGCATTTT. It encodes CAWSVNRGLASNQPQHF.

The chain combines TRBV27 with TRBJ1-5, with a tentative D call TRBD1 (5 bases). The CDR3 sequence is 13 residues long. V was cut by 3 bases and J by 9 bases, with 12 bases left in between. Germline V CDR1 and CDR2: MNHEY, SMNVEV (reference sequence). CDR3 in DNA: TGTGCCAGCAGTTTGGGGGGTAGGTGGCCCCAGCATTTT. This encodes CASSLGGRWPQHF.

This chain links TRBV30 with TRBJ2-1; no clear D. Germline CDR1 reads GTSNPN; CDR2 reads SVGIG (reference sequence). Between the trimmed V and J ends, which lost 2 bases and 6 bases, there was a span of 5 bases. The CDR3 totals 11 residues. The CDR3, as DNA: TGTGCCTGGAGTCTTCCCAATGAGCAGTTCTTC. Protein: CAWSLPNEQFF.

There are a few counts of this clone. The gene calls are TRBV9 and TRBJ2-5; maybe TRBD2 (6 bases). With 3 bases removed from V and 1 base from J, the gap between germline ends came to 13 bases. The germline CDR1 and CDR2 sequences are SGDLS and YYNGEE. This CDR3 is built from 15 residues. CDR3 coding DNA: TGTGCCAGCAGCGCGGGGGAACACCCCCAAGAGACCCAGTACTTC. Translating gives CASSAGEHPQETQYF.

This chain's CDR3 is CASSLTTGNNEKLFF. CDR3 nucleotide sequence: TGTGCCAGCAGCCTCACAACAGGGAATAATGAAAAACTGTTTTTT. J is TRBJ1-4 and V is TRBV5-4, with D maybe TRBD1 (6 bases). The CDR3 totals 15 residues. The ends were cut back, 4 bases at V and 4 bases at J, with 14 bases in the middle. Germline V gives CDR1 SGHNT, CDR2 YYREEE (reference sequence).

This clone was found once. V is TRBV19 and J is TRBJ2-7; D possibly corresponds to TRBD1 (7 bases). The CDR3 is 15 residues long. The germline CDR1 and CDR2 sequences are LNHDA and SQIVND (reference sequence). V was trimmed by 5 bases and J by 7 bases, leaving 21 bases between them. CDR3 DNA: TGTGCCAGTAGTGCGACAGGGAGGAAGGGGAATGAGCAGTACTTC. Translation gives CASSATGRKGNEQYF.

The V gene is TRBV27, the J gene TRBJ2-2; 12 positions match TRBD2. Per germline, CDR1 MNHEY and CDR2 SMNVEV (reference sequence). V lost 6 bases and J lost 4; bases outside the gene matches: 3. The CDR3 has 15 amino acids. The CDR3, as DNA: TGTGCCAGCAGAAAGACTAGCGGGGGCACCGGGGAGCTGTTTTTT. Translated, it gives CASRKTSGGTGELFF.

This rearrangement joins TRBV10-3 to TRBJ2-3; D is possibly TRBD2 (5 bases). Germline V gives CDR1 ENHRY, CDR2 SYGVKD. The CDR3 is 13 amino acids. V shed 6 bases and J shed 0 bases, with 7 bases lying between them. The CDR3: CAISPGSTDTQYF. In nucleotides, the CDR3 is TGTGCCATCAGCCCGGGAAGCACAGATACGCAGTATTTT.

This chain joins TRBV28 and TRBJ2-7; TRBD2 agrees at 14 bases. The CDR3 spans 15 residues. Trimming took 5 bases from V and 4 from J; bases not matched to a gene: 4. Germline CDR1 is MDHEN and CDR2 is SYDVKM. CDR3 nucleotides: TGTGCCAGCAGTCCGACTAGCGGGAGGGGATACGAGCAGTACTTC. This sequence encodes CASSPTSGRGYEQYF.

Only one count was recorded for this clone. In DNA form, the CDR3 reads TGTGCCACCAGCAGAGATAGGGGGGGGAGACAGGGGAGGAATGAGCAGTTCTTC. Translating it yields CATSRDRGGRQGRNEQFF. The chain links TRBV15 to TRBJ2-1, with D tentatively TRBD1 (8 bases). The germline V and J ends were trimmed by 0 bases and 7 bases, with 22 bases remaining between them. The CDR3 loop spans 18 amino acids. Germline loops: CDR1 LNHNV, CDR2 YYDKDF (reference sequence).

The chain recombines TRBV20-1 with TRBJ2-7; D unresolved. CDR1 and CDR2 (germline): DFQATT, SNEGSKA (reference sequence). The CDR3 sequence is 11 residues long. V gave up 5 bases and J gave up 1 base, with 6 bases separating them. This CDR3 is CSASSSYEQYF. DNA of the CDR3: TGCAGTGCTTCCTCGTCCTACGAGCAGTACTTC.

The gene calls are TRBV20-1 and TRBJ1-2; no definite D call. V shed 7 bases and J shed 4 bases, with 10 bases lying between them. This CDR3 spans 11 amino acids. Looked up from germline, CDR1 is DFQATT and CDR2 is SNEGSKA (reference sequence). CDR3 DNA sequence: TGCAGTGGGAGGGTTGGCTATGGCTACACCTTC. Translated, it gives CSGRVGYGYTF.

This clone has just a few counts. This chain joins TRBV5-5 and TRBJ1-3, with D hard to call. The CDR3 consists of 15 residues. Germline CDR1 SGHKS, CDR2 YYEKEE (reference sequence). The ends were cut back, 0 bases at V and 0 bases at J, with 7 bases in the middle. CDR3 coding DNA: TGTGCCAGCAGCTTGGAAGCGAACTCTGGAAACACCATATATTTT. It codes for CASSLEANSGNTIYF.

This sequence joins TRBV27 and TRBJ2-5, with no clear D. Deletions cut 6 bases from V and 2 bases from J, with 10 bases between. This CDR3 spans 13 amino acids. Looked up from germline, CDR1 is MNHEY and CDR2 is SMNVEV (reference sequence). The CDR3 DNA follows: TGTGCCAGCAGATCACAACTACAAGAGACCCAGTACTTC. Its protein is CASRSQLQETQYF.

The chain couples TRBV19 to TRBJ2-1, with 11 nucleotides matching TRBD2. Germline loops: CDR1 LNHDA, CDR2 SQIVND (reference sequence). The length of the CDR3 is 16 residues. V lost 2 bases and J lost 7; bases outside the gene matches: 7. DNA of the CDR3: TGTGCCAGTAGTATACTGGCTAGCGGGAGGAGGAATGAGCAGTTCTTC. It codes for CASSILASGRRNEQFF.

The chain uses TRBV6-5 and TRBJ2-2; D unresolved. Trimming took 7 bases from V and 7 from J, leaving 13 bases between them. The CDR3 extends over 13 amino acids. Germline-derived CDR1 and CDR2 are MNHEY and SVGAGI. The CDR3 protein is CASTPGVGGELFF. CDR3 in DNA: TGTGCCAGCACCCCCGGTGTCGGCGGGGAGCTGTTTTTT.

The rearrangement uses TRBV19 and TRBJ1-3, with D possibly TRBD1 on 5 matching bases. Germline assignment: CDR1 LNHDA and CDR2 SQIVND (reference sequence). The CDR3 is made up of 16 amino acids. V was pared by 5 bases and J by 0 bases, with 14 bases between. The CDR3 nucleotides are TGTGCCAGTAGTTTGGGCAGGGTGCACTCTGGAAACACCATATATTTT. Its translation is CASSLGRVHSGNTIYF.

The chain has TRBV4-1 and TRBJ2-1; 8 nucleotides line up with TRBD2. V gave up 0 bases and J gave up 2 bases; unmatched junction bases: 6. The germline CDR1 and CDR2 sequences are MGHRA and YSYEKL. This CDR3 region has 17 residues. The CDR3: CASSQDLWRGAYNEQFF. The DNA of the CDR3 is TGCGCCAGCAGCCAAGATCTTTGGCGGGGGGCCTACAATGAGCAGTTCTTC.

This chain uses TRBV4-2 with TRBJ2-5, with TRBD2 matching 9 bases. The CDR3 loop spans 16 amino acids. Germline V gene lookup returns CDR1 LGHNA and CDR2 YNFKEQ. Germline trimming cut 5 bases from V and 3 bases from J; bases unmatched to any gene: 10. CDR3 coding DNA: TGTGCCAGCAGCACAAGGGGGACTAGCCCTGAAGAGACCCAGTACTTC. This encodes CASSTRGTSPEETQYF.